These T cell receptor beta chains were read from a single sample in a study of blood T cell repertoires in COVID-19. The assay was immunoSEQ multiplex PCR, and TCRdb's table has in-frame clones only and misses some. The sample has about 58,000 clones; about 89% are singletons. The material sequenced was peripheral blood. These receptors all come from a woman aged 55-75 years with active COVID-19. Both conserved end residues are part of each CDR3. A D gene is named only where the DNA matches it firmly. Clone size appears in some rows only: once, few, many, or a class for an expanded clone.

J,size,length,V,D,CDR3,DNA
TRBJ2-1,.,15,TRBV5-4,TRBD1,CASSLVGTVYNEQFF,TGTGCCAGCAGCTTGGTGGGGACAGTCTACAATGAGCAGTTCTTC
TRBJ1-1,.,14,TRBV6-5,.,CASSYSRTDTEAFF,TGTGCCAGCAGTTACTCGAGAACAGACACTGAAGCTTTCTTT
TRBJ2-7,.,15,TRBV10-2,TRBD2,CASSEPQRGTLEQYF,TGCGCCAGCAGTGAGCCCCAGCGGGGGACGCTCGAGCAGTACTTC
TRBJ2-3,few,14,TRBV24-1,.,CATSDPDSSNTQYF,TGTGCCACCAGTGATCCAGACAGCAGCAATACGCAGTATTTT
TRBJ2-7,.,14,TRBV10-3,TRBD2,CAISERDYRYEQYF,TGTGCCATCAGTGAAAGGGACTATCGCTACGAGCAGTACTTC
TRBJ1-5,once,15,TRBV5-1,.,CASSLGAHSNQPQHF,TGCGCCAGCAGCTTGGGGGCCCATAGCAATCAGCCCCAGCATTTT
TRBJ1-6,once,15,TRBV30,.,CAWSVDARGSSPLHF,TGTGCCTGGAGTGTAGACGCCCGGGGAAGTTCACCCCTCCACTTT
TRBJ2-5,.,14,TRBV5-1,.,CASSLGLLGETQYF,TGCGCCAGCAGCTTGGGGCTATTGGGCGAGACCCAGTACTTC
TRBJ2-7,.,13,TRBV18,TRBD1,CATTTGGTYEQYF,TGTGCCACGACTACAGGGGGAACCTACGAGCAGTACTTC
TRBJ1-6,.,11,TRBV28,.,CATNNNSPLHF,TGTGCAACGAACAACAATTCACCCCTCCACTTT
TRBJ2-5,once,15,TRBV6-6,TRBD1,CASSYSGTDQETQYF,TGTGCCAGCAGTTACTCGGGGACAGACCAAGAGACCCAGTACTTC
TRBJ2-4,.,11,TRBV2,.,CASSETVIQYF,TGTGCCAGCAGTGAAACGGTCATTCAGTACTTC
TRBJ2-7,.,15,TRBV5-1,TRBD1,CASSSGQGLTYEQYF,TGCGCCAGCAGCTCGGGACAGGGTTTGACCTACGAGCAGTACTTC
TRBJ1-1,.,15,TRBV11-2,TRBD1,CASSLGRGRGTEAFF,TGTGCCAGCAGCTTAGGAAGGGGGCGCGGGACTGAAGCTTTCTTT
TRBJ2-1,once,14,TRBV7-2,TRBD2,CASSGGGSWNEQFF,TGTGCCAGCAGCGGGGGGGGTAGCTGGAATGAGCAGTTCTTC
TRBJ2-1,.,15,TRBV15,TRBD2,CATELAGGPVDEQFF,TGTGCCACCGAACTAGCGGGGGGGCCTGTCGATGAGCAGTTCTTC
TRBJ2-2,.,13,TRBV7-9,.,CASSLSNTGELFF,TGTGCCAGCAGCTTAAGCAACACCGGGGAGCTGTTTTTT
TRBJ1-5,.,15,TRBV6-5,.,CASSYSQYSNQPQHF,TGTGCCAGCAGTTACTCTCAGTATAGCAATCAGCCCCAGCATTTT
TRBJ1-1,.,13,TRBV9,.,CASSEGGAPGAFF,TGTGCCAGCAGCGAGGGCGGGGCCCCGGGGGCTTTCTTT
TRBJ1-4,once,16,TRBV15,TRBD1,CATSRNTGERDEKLFF,TGTGCCACCAGCAGAAATACAGGGGAACGGGATGAAAAACTGTTTTTT
TRBJ2-1,.,12,TRBV18,.,CASSPPGGLQFF,TGTGCCAGCTCACCACCAGGAGGGCTGCAGTTCTTC
TRBJ1-1,.,12,TRBV18,.,CASSPTALGAFF,TGTGCCAGCTCACCTACAGCCCTTGGAGCTTTCTTT
TRBJ1-2,.,14,TRBV5-1,TRBD1,CASSTGQGNYGYTF,TGCGCCAGCAGCACTGGACAGGGTAACTATGGCTACACCTTC
TRBJ1-3,.,18,TRBV4-2,.,CASSQDLSLLGAGNTIYF,TGTGCCAGCAGCCAAGATCTTTCGTTACTGGGAGCTGGAAACACCATATATTTT
TRBJ2-5,.,15,TRBV19,TRBD2,CASSWSGGYQETQYF,TGTGCCAGTAGTTGGAGCGGGGGGTACCAAGAGACCCAGTACTTC
TRBJ2-7,.,11,TRBV2,TRBD1,CASRVRGEQYF,TGTGCCAGCAGAGTCAGGGGGGAGCAGTACTTC
TRBJ1-2,once,14,TRBV6-5,.,CASRKTSQGTGYTF,TGTGCCAGCAGAAAGACATCGCAAGGAACGGGCTACACCTTC
TRBJ2-7,.,12,TRBV20-1,.,CSASSESYEQYF,TGCAGTGCTAGTTCCGAGTCCTACGAGCAGTACTTC
TRBJ2-3,.,14,TRBV10-3,TRBD2,CATSTGSGVYTQYF,TGTGCCACTTCAACGGGTAGCGGGGTATATACGCAGTATTTT
TRBJ2-5,.,14,TRBV2,.,CASSDRQDGGTQYF,TGTGCCAGCAGTGATAGACAGGACGGCGGGACCCAGTACTTC
TRBJ1-1,.,15,TRBV30,TRBD1,CAWSPGQGLLTEAFF,TGTGCCTGGAGTCCGGGACAGGGCCTTCTCACTGAAGCTTTCTTT
TRBJ2-7,.,13,TRBV15,.,CATGEGGFWEQYF,TGTGCCACCGGGGAGGGGGGGTTCTGGGAGCAGTACTTC
TRBJ2-2,few,16,TRBV11-2,TRBD2,CASSITGLVNTGELFF,TGTGCCAGCAGCATCACTGGACTAGTCAACACCGGGGAGCTGTTTTTT
TRBJ1-4,.,16,TRBV28,.,CASSPYHRVEWEKLFF,TGTGCCAGCAGTCCTTACCACAGGGTTGAGTGGGAAAAACTGTTTTTT
TRBJ2-7,.,15,TRBV6-5,TRBD2,CASSYRRGGLYEQYF,TGTGCCAGCAGTTACCGCCGCGGGGGGCTCTACGAGCAGTACTTC
TRBJ2-3,once,14,TRBV9,TRBD2,CASSVAGGPDTQYF,TGTGCCAGCAGCGTTGCGGGGGGCCCAGATACGCAGTATTTT
TRBJ2-7,few,17,TRBV4-1,.,CASSQDPGAPYPYEQYF,TGCGCCAGCAGCCAAGATCCCGGTGCACCCTACCCCTACGAGCAGTACTTC
TRBJ2-2,.,12,TRBV5-1,TRBD1,CASTGVSGELFF,TGCGCCAGTACAGGGGTGTCCGGGGAGCTGTTTTTT
TRBJ1-3,.,16,TRBV5-4,TRBD1,CASSAPDRATGNTIYF,TGTGCCAGCAGCGCCCCCGACAGGGCGACTGGAAACACCATATATTTT
TRBJ1-3,.,16,TRBV19,.,CASSIARGGSGNTIYF,TGTGCCAGTAGCATCGCCAGAGGGGGCTCTGGAAACACCATATATTTT
TRBJ1-6,.,19,TRBV5-5,.,CASSLAGGWRKSYNSPLHF,TGTGCCAGCAGCTTGGCGGGGGGCTGGAGAAAATCCTATAATTCACCCCTCCACTTT